The subject of this entry is one TCR beta chain. Pretreatment sampling and on-treatment sampling together yielded between 1 and 8 samples for each patient. Generated by immunoSEQ multiplex PCR, the TCRdb table keeps only in-frame clones and is missing some. Counted here are almost 30,000 clones, 80% to 90% occurring once; the ten biggest clones make up under 3.5%. These data originate in a study of PD-L1 blockade in urothelial cancer. Germline values: CDR1 SGHDN, CDR2 FVKESK. CDR3 length: 16 residues. V lost 2 bases, J lost 5 bases, and 16 bases lay in between. This sequence was found in a middle-aged man with urothelial cancer. The chain joins TRBV14 to TRBJ2-1; D perhaps matches TRBD2 (5 bases). The sequencing used PBMCs, collected around atezolizumab (anti-PD-L1) treatment. This CDR3 is CASSQNRGLRNNEQFF. The CDR3 DNA reads TGTGCCAGCAGCCAAAATCGAGGACTTCGGAACAATGAGCAGTTCTTC.